Below, 9 T cell receptor beta chains from the same sample are listed, as sequenced in a study of cytomegalovirus exposure and HLA in healthy donors. With 60 Vbeta and 13 Jbeta primers, the PCR was carried out. Measured with immunoSEQ multiplex PCR; TCRdb has only the in-frame clones, and not every one. The table has roughly 180,000 clones, around 83% seen once. The sequenced sample was PBMCs. The origin of the receptors is a girl aged 2 to 9 in good health and CMV-seropositive.

The chain links TRBV2 to TRBJ2-1; 9 bases agree with TRBD2. Germline V CDR1 and CDR2: SNHLY, FYNNEI. Losses at the gene ends were 7 bases for V and 6 bases for J; bases not matched to a gene: 7. This CDR3 has 14 amino acids. CDR3 protein: CASKMRGGPNEQFF. The CDR3 coding sequence is TGTGCCAGCAAGATGCGGGGGGGCCCCAATGAGCAGTTCTTC.

This clone has just a few counts. This rearrangement joins TRBV27 to TRBJ1-1, with a weak D call TRBD1 (5 bases). V was clipped by 2 bases and J by 0 bases, with 13 bases between them. The CDR3 is 16 amino acids. Germline CDR1 is MNHEY and CDR2 is SMNVEV (reference sequence). The CDR3 spells CASSLEAGIMNTEAFF. The CDR3 bases are TGTGCCAGCAGTTTAGAGGCAGGGATAATGAACACTGAAGCTTTCTTT.

The chain employs TRBV6-1 and TRBJ1-1, with 7 bases lining up with TRBD1. The CDR3 length is 14 residues. Losses at the gene ends were 5 bases for V and 1 base for J; bases not matched to a gene: 4. CDR1 and CDR2 (germline): MNHNS, SASEGT. The CDR3 bases are TGTGCCAGCAGTCCTAACAGGGGGAACACTGAAGCTTTCTTT. Amino acid sequence: CASSPNRGNTEAFF.

The V and J genes are TRBV7-3 and TRBJ2-1; weak D call: TRBD1 (5 bases). This CDR3 spans 16 amino acids. V was pared by 2 bases and J by 6 bases, with 17 bases between. The V gene's germline CDR1 is SGHTA and CDR2 FQGTGA. CDR3 DNA: TGTGCCAGCAGCTTATCGTCCAGGGTTTATATCAATGAGCAGTTCTTC. Its protein is CASSLSSRVYINEQFF.

Remarks on this clone: An end of the junction differs from the germline gene, which may be a read error. The CDR3 loop reads CSSSLGDYTEAFF. The CDR3 coding sequence is TGTTCCAGCAGCCTCGGGGATTACACTGAAGCTTTCTTT. The genes are TRBV7-9 and TRBJ1-1, with D hard to call. The CDR3 covers 13 residues. The germline CDR1 and CDR2 sequences are SEHNR and FQNEAQ (reference sequence).

This rearrangement joins TRBV19 to TRBJ1-1; possible D gene TRBD1, 6 bases. CDR1 is LNHDA, CDR2 SQIVND, per germline (reference sequence). Trimming took off 3 bases at V and 1 base at J, with 9 bases between the two ends. The CDR3 sequence is 14 residues long. The CDR3 coding sequence is TGTGCCAGTAGTATGGACAGTGGGAACACTGAAGCTTTCTTT. It specifies CASSMDSGNTEAFF.

The V and J genes are TRBV30 and TRBJ2-7, with 7 bases that match TRBD1. From germline, CDR1 is GTSNPN and CDR2 SVGIG (reference sequence). Trimming at V came to 0 bases and at J to 6 bases, leaving 8 bases not matched to a gene. The CDR3 length is 14 residues. The CDR3 DNA is TGTGCCTGGAGTGTGACAGGGCTTACTGGCGAGCAGTACTTC. Its translation: CAWSVTGLTGEQYF.

This clone was observed a single time. The gene calls are TRBV28 and TRBJ2-7; 8 nucleotides agree with TRBD1. CDR3 size: 15 residues. J gave up 5 bases and V 2 bases, and 8 bases lay outside the gene matches. Germline lookup yields CDR1 MDHEN and CDR2 SYDVKM. The CDR3 spells CASSLTGTGRNEQYF. CDR3 DNA: TGTGCCAGCAGTTTAACCGGGACAGGTAGAAACGAGCAGTACTTC. The whole variable domain, remainder taken from reference TRBV28 and TRBJ2-7, is DVKVTQSSRYLVKRTGEKVFLECVQDMDHENMFWYRQDPGLGLRLIYFSYDVKMKEKGDIPEGYSVSREKKERFSLILESASTNQTSMYLCASSLTGTGRNEQYFGPGTRLTVT.

This clone was seen only a few times. This chain uses TRBV7-8 with TRBJ1-1; D not certain. CDR1 is SGHVS and CDR2 is FQNEAQ in the germline V gene. V lost 2 bases and J lost 2, with 3 bases in between. The CDR3 covers 12 residues. Here the CDR3 reads CASSLTNTEAFF. CDR3 nucleotides: TGTGCCAGCAGCTTAACAAACACTGAAGCTTTCTTT.